The 17 T cell receptor beta chains reported below all come from one sample, sequenced in a study of T cells expressing NK-cell markers (dated by TCRdb to the early 2020s). The library was generated by 5' RACE. The sequencing machine was an Illumina HiSeq 2000. TCRdb reprocessed the reads, reporting each CDR3 protein sequence once and no DNA. The record for this sample contains 350,000 to 450,000 distinct CDR3 sequences. Together, the top ten hold around 5% of the sample. Sequencing was done on a sample of blood T cells: a sorted CD56 or NKG2C T cell subset, CD4+ or CD8+ T cells, or bulk PBMC T cells (not recorded which). These receptors were taken from a man aged 18-70 years in good health.

The chain combines TRBV20-1 with TRBJ2-1; TCRdb's assignment of TRBD2 cannot be checked, as there is no DNA. Germline CDR1 DFQATT, CDR2 SNEGSKA (reference sequence). The CDR3 runs 16 residues. CDR3 sequence: CSARDRGAGSYNEQFF.

The chain joins TRBV24-1 to TRBJ2-7; TCRdb returns TRBD1, unconfirmable since there is no DNA. The CDR3 spans 14 residues. Germline lookup yields CDR1 KGHDR and CDR2 SFDVKD. The CDR3 sequence: CATSDSPGSGGQYF.

The V call is TRBV25-1, the J call TRBJ1-5. The CDR3 sequence is 14 residues long. Germline V gene data show CDR1 as MGHDK and CDR2 as SYGVNS. Here the CDR3 reads CASSRIDYNQPQHF.

The gene calls are TRBV6-5 and TRBJ1-1; TCRdb reports TRBD1, a call that lacks DNA to check it against. The germline V gene encodes CDR1 MNHEY and CDR2 SVGAGI. The CDR3 length is 18 residues. CDR3 region: CASSYLSTGTGVGSEAFF.

V and J are TRBV5-1 and TRBJ2-5; TCRdb's assignment of TRBD2 cannot be checked, as there is no DNA. Germline CDR1 and CDR2: SGHRS and YFSETQ. The CDR3 is 16 residues long. The CDR3 reads CASTLRGGAGEETQYF.

The V gene is TRBV28, the J gene TRBJ2-5. This CDR3 has 12 amino acids. Per germline, CDR1 MDHEN and CDR2 SYDVKM. This CDR3 is CASSFTVETQYF.

The CDR3 here is CASSLAVANIQYF. The chain uses TRBV7-9 and TRBJ2-4. In germline, CDR1 is SEHNR, CDR2 FQNEAQ (reference sequence). The CDR3 spans 13 residues.

V gene TRBV9 combines with J gene TRBJ2-1; TCRdb indicates TRBD1, and absent DNA this call remains unverified. The CDR3 loop spans 14 amino acids. The germline gives CDR1 SGDLS, CDR2 YYNGEE. The chain's CDR3 is CASSVVGGNNEQFF. Full variable domain (remainder filled in from reference TRBV9 and TRBJ2-1): DSGVTQTPKHLITATGQRVTLRCSPRSGDLSVYWYQQSLDQGLQFLIQYYNGEERAKGNILERFSAQQFPDLHSELNLSSLELGDSALYFCASSVVGGNNEQFFGPGTRLTVL.

The CDR3 sequence: CASSRGTAAYEQYF. The genes are TRBV27 and TRBJ2-7; TCRdb's assignment of TRBD2 cannot be checked, as there is no DNA. This CDR3 comprises 14 residues. The V gene's germline CDR1 is MNHEY and CDR2 SMNVEV (reference sequence).

The chain couples TRBV20-1 to TRBJ2-7; TCRdb's D call of TRBD1 is untestable without DNA. In germline, CDR1 is DFQATT, CDR2 SNEGSKA (reference sequence). This CDR3 comprises 14 residues. CDR3 loop: CSARDRGRRYEQYF.

V usage is TRBV20-1 and J usage is TRBJ2-7; checking the TCRdb D call of TRBD2 is not possible without DNA. The CDR3 runs to 16 residues. From germline, CDR1 is DFQATT and CDR2 SNEGSKA (reference sequence). This CDR3 reads CSARDLIRDYSWEQYF.

The V call is TRBV4-2, the J call TRBJ1-6; TCRdb's D gene call, TRBD1, goes unchecked for lack of DNA. CDR1 LGHNA and CDR2 YNFKEQ come from the germline V gene. The CDR3 loop spans 13 amino acids. CDR3 in amino acids: CASSQRDISPLHF.

The chain employs TRBV12-3 or TRBV12-4 and TRBJ1-1; the D call of TRBD1 rests on TCRdb alone, since no DNA is present to check it. The CDR3 has 13 amino acids. The CDR3 protein is CASSLFSGLGAFF.

The CDR3 is CSARTGAVGREAFF. The rearrangement joins TRBV20-1 to TRBJ1-1; TCRdb proposes TRBD1, but this gene call is untestable without DNA. The CDR3 loop spans 14 amino acids. Germline V gene data show CDR1 as DFQATT and CDR2 as SNEGSKA (reference sequence).

The chain is built from TRBV20-1 and TRBJ1-1. The CDR3 loop spans 12 amino acids. The germline V gene encodes CDR1 DFQATT and CDR2 SNEGSKA (reference sequence). CDR3 sequence: CSARERRTEAFF.

The CDR3 sequence: CASRHTQRVKNIQYF. The chain combines TRBV6-1 with TRBJ2-4. The CDR3 has 15 residues. Looked up from germline, CDR1 is MNHNS and CDR2 is SASEGT.

The chain couples TRBV5-1 to TRBJ2-7; the D call from TCRdb, TRBD1, cannot be confirmed without DNA. Germline CDR1 is SGHRS and CDR2 is YFSETQ. CDR3 length equals 13 residues. CDR3 protein: CASRGVSSYEQYF. The full variable domain, its missing parts supplied by reference TRBV5-1 and TRBJ2-7, is KAGVTQTPRYLIKTRGQQVTLSCSPISGHRSVSWYQQTPGQGLQFLFEYFSETQRNKGNFPGRFSGRQFSNSRSEMNVSTLELGDSALYLCASRGVSSYEQYFGPGTRLTVT.